These 11 T cell receptor beta chains originate from one sample sequenced in a study of blood T cell repertoires in COVID-19. The table came from immunoSEQ multiplex PCR; TCRdb's copy has only in-frame clones and leaves some out. Of some 300,000 clones listed, around 88% were seen once; the top ten hold over 10%. The sequenced sample was peripheral blood. The receptors here all came from a woman in her 70s with COVID-19, enrolled during active disease.

This chain links TRBV12-1 with TRBJ2-7; the table's D gene call, TRBD1, was not cross checked with the DNA. TRBV12-1 is a listed pseudogene. This CDR3 has 17 residues. For the CDR3, the DNA is TGTGCCAGCAGCTACCACCCGCCTGAGGACAGGGACTACGAGCAGTACTTC. Translating it yields CASSYHPPEDRDYEQYF.

The V call is TRBV24-1, the J call TRBJ1-6, with no clear D. From germline, CDR1 is KGHDR and CDR2 SFDVKD. This CDR3 is 13 amino acids long. Between the trimmed V and J ends, which lost 9 bases and 10 bases, there was a span of 15 bases. The CDR3 loop is CATELEGGSPLHF. The CDR3 coding sequence is TGTGCCACCGAGTTAGAGGGAGGGTCACCCCTCCACTTT.

The chain has TRBV28 and TRBJ2-1; D unresolved. CDR1 MDHEN and CDR2 SYDVKM come from the germline V gene. The CDR3 contains 10 residues. CDR3 protein: CVSADNEQFF. CDR3 in DNA: TGTGTGTCGGCGGACAATGAGCAGTTCTTC. The complete variable domain, with remaining parts taken from reference TRBV28 and TRBJ2-1, reads DVKVTQSSRYLVKRTGEKVFLECVQDMDHENMFWYRQDPGLGLRLIYFSYDVKMKEKGDIPEGYSVSREKKERFSLILESASTNQTSMYLCVSADNEQFFGPGTRLTVL.

The chain carries TRBV5-1 and TRBJ1-1; D possibly corresponds to TRBD1 (5 bases). V was trimmed by 0 bases and J by 1 base, leaving 10 bases between them. Germline V gene lookup returns CDR1 SGHRS and CDR2 YFSETQ. The CDR3 spans 15 residues. The CDR3 DNA reads TGCGCCAGCAGCTTGGGGCAGGGTGCGAACACTGAAGCTTTCTTT. Its translation is CASSLGQGANTEAFF.

The gene calls are TRBV10-3 and TRBJ1-1, with a possible D match to TRBD1 (5 bases). CDR3 size: 17 residues. In germline, CDR1 is ENHRY, CDR2 SYGVKD. V was cut by 0 bases and J by 3 bases, with 17 bases left in between. Written as DNA, the CDR3 is TGTGCCATCAGTGAGTCGAGGCAGGGAGGGAAGGACACTGAAGCTTTCTTT. Amino acid sequence: CAISESRQGGKDTEAFF.

The chain joins TRBV9 to TRBJ1-6, with D unresolved. Germline CDR1 and CDR2: SGDLS and YYNGEE. Trimming took off 2 bases at V and 10 bases at J, with 10 bases between the two ends. The CDR3 consists of 13 residues. CDR3 sequence (DNA): TGTGCCAGCAGCGTGGAGTTTTACTCACCCCTCCACTTT. It yields the protein CASSVEFYSPLHF.

This CDR3 is CASSGTANKQYF. The CDR3 DNA follows: TGTGCCAGCAGCGGGACTGCGAACAAGCAGTACTTC. This chain connects TRBV12-3 or TRBV12-4 to TRBJ2-7, with a tentative D call TRBD2 (6 bases). V was clipped by 6 bases and J by 8 bases, with 14 bases between them. The CDR3 covers 12 residues.

The rearrangement uses TRBV24-1 and TRBJ1-1; D gene unclear. Trimming took 9 bases from V and 1 from J, leaving 14 bases between them. The CDR3 sequence is 14 residues long. The germline gives CDR1 KGHDR, CDR2 SFDVKD. CDR3 nucleotide sequence: TGTGCCACCCGCGATGGGAGCTGGAACACTGAAGCTTTCTTT. As protein: CATRDGSWNTEAFF.

V and J are TRBV5-4 and TRBJ2-3, with 8 bases aligning to TRBD2. V was clipped by 0 bases and J by 6 bases; unmatched bases: 6. Germline V gives CDR1 SGHNT, CDR2 YYREEE (reference sequence). The CDR3 has 15 amino acids. The CDR3 region is CASSLGGGIKDTQYF. CDR3 nucleotides: TGTGCCAGCAGCTTGGGCGGGGGGATAAAGGATACGCAGTATTTT.

This clone was seen only once. J is TRBJ1-1 and V is TRBV2; TRBD1 might be the D (6 bases). V was pared by 6 bases and J by 4 bases, with 12 bases between. The CDR3 length is 13 residues. Germline V lookup: CDR1 SNHLY, CDR2 FYNNEI. CDR3: CASRLQGVTEAFF. The CDR3, as DNA: TGTGCCAGCAGGTTACAGGGAGTCACTGAAGCTTTCTTT.

The gene calls are TRBV5-4 and TRBJ1-1; no definite D call. There are 15 residues in the CDR3. The V gene lost 3 bases and the J gene lost 3 bases, with 15 bases spanning the gap. Germline CDR1 and CDR2: SGHNT and YYREEE (reference sequence). The CDR3 reads CASSSPPGADTEAFF. DNA for the CDR3: TGTGCCAGCAGCTCCCCCCCGGGAGCGGACACTGAAGCTTTCTTT.